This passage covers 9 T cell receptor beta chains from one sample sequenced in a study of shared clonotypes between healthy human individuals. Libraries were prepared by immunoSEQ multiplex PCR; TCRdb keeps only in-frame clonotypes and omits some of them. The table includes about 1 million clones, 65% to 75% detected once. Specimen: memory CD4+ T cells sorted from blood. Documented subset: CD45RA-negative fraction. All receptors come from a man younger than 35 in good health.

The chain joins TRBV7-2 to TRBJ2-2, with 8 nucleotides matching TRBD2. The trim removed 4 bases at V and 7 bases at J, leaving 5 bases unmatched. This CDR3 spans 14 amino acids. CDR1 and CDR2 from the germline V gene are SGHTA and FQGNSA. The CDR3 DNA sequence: TGTGCCAGCAGCTCGGGACTAGGAAACGGGGAGCTGTTTTTT. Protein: CASSSGLGNGELFF.

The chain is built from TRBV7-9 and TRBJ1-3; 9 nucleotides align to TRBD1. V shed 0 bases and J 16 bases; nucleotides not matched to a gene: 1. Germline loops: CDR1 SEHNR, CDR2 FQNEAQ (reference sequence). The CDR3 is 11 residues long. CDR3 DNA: TGTGCCAGCAGCTTAGCCGGGACAGGGTATTTT. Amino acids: CASSLAGTGYF.

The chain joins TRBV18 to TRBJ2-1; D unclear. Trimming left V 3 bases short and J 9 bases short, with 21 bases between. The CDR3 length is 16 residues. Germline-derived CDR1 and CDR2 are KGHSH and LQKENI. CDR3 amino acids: CASSPQPTGSTAEQFF. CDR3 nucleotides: TGTGCCAGCTCACCCCAACCGACCGGTTCCACAGCTGAGCAGTTCTTC.

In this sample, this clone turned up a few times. DNA for the CDR3: TGTGCCAGCAGCCCGAGGGACAGGGGGCAGGGGAAGCAGTACTTC. Translation gives CASSPRDRGQGKQYF. J is TRBJ2-7 and V is TRBV5-5, with 12 bases aligning to TRBD1. V was pared by 4 bases and J by 8 bases, with 10 bases of the junction left unmatched. The germline V gene encodes CDR1 SGHKS and CDR2 YYEKEE (reference sequence). The CDR3 length is 15 residues.

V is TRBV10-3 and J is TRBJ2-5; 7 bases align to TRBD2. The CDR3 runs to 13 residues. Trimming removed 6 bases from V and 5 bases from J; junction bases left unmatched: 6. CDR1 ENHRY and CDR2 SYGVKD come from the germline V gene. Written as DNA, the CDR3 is TGTGCCATCAGGGGAGGGCCGGGGGAGACCCAGTACTTC. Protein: CAIRGGPGETQYF.

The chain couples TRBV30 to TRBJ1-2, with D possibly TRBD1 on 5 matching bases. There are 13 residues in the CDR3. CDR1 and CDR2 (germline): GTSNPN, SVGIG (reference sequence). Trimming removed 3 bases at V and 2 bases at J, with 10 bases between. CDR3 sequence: CAWSSGGNYGYTF. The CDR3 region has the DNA TGTGCCTGGAGCAGCGGGGGAAACTATGGCTACACCTTC.

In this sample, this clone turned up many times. DNA of the CDR3: TGTGCCAGCAGCTTGACGAGGAGTCCTCGGGAGACCCAGTACTTC. It yields the protein CASSLTRSPRETQYF. The chain recombines TRBV5-6 with TRBJ2-5; D call uncertain. Trimming removed 1 base at V and 5 bases at J, with 15 bases between. The CDR3 contains 15 residues. CDR1 SGHDT and CDR2 YYEEEE come from the germline V gene.

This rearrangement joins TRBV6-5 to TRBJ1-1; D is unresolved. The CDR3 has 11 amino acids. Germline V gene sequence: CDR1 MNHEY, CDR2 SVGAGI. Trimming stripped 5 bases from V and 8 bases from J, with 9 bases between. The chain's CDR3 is CASSNHVEAFF. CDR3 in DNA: TGTGCCAGCAGTAATCATGTGGAAGCTTTCTTT.

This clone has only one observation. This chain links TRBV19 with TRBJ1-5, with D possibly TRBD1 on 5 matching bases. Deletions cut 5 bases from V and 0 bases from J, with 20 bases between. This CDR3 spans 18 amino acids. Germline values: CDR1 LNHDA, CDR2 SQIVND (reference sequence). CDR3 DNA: TGTGCCAGTAGTGCCCCCTTGGGGACTGACGATAGCAATCAGCCCCAGCATTTT. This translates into CASSAPLGTDDSNQPQHF.